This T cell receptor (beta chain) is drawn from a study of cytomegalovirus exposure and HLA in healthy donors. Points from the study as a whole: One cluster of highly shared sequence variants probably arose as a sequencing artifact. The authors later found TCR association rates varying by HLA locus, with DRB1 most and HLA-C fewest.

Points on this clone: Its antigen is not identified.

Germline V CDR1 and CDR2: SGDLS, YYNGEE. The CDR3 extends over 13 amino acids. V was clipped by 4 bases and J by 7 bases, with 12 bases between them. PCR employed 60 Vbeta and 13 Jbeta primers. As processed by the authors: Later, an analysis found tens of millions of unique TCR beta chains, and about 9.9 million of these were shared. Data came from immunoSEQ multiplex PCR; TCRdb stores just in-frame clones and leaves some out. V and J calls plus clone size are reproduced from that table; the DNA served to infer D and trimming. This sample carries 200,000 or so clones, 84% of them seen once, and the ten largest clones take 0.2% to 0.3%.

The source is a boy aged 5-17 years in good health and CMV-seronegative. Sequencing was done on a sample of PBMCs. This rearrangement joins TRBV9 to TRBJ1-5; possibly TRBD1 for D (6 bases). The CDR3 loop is CASSRSGDQPQHF. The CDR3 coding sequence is TGTGCCAGCAGCAGATCAGGGGACCAGCCCCAGCATTTT.